The next 20 T cell receptor beta chains were all read from a single sample in a study of OX40 agonist ivuxolimab in advanced cancers. Libraries were prepared by immunoSEQ multiplex PCR; TCRdb keeps only in-frame clonotypes and omits some of them. In the table there are more than 55,000 clones, approximately 88% of which are singletons. This specimen consisted of CD4+ or CD8+ T cells sorted from blood, obtained in a trial of the OX40 agonist ivuxolimab. These receptors were taken from an adult with an advanced solid tumor such as melanoma, head and neck, liver or kidney cancer.

V and J are TRBV5-4 and TRBJ2-3, with D hard to call. With 2 bases removed from V and 0 bases from J, the gap between germline ends came to 4 bases. This CDR3 has 13 amino acids. Germline lookup yields CDR1 SGHNT and CDR2 YYREEE (reference sequence). CDR3 region: CASSLSSTDTQYF. The CDR3 DNA follows: TGTGCCAGCAGCTTATCTAGCACAGATACGCAGTATTTT. Complete variable domain (other parts from reference TRBV5-4 and TRBJ2-3): ETGVTQSPTHLIKTRGQQVTLRCSSQSGHNTVSWYQQALGQGPQFIFQYYREEENGRGNFPPRFSGLQFPNYSSELNVNALELDDSALYLCASSLSSTDTQYFGPGTRLTVL.

The rearrangement links TRBV18 to TRBJ2-6, with 11 bases that match TRBD1. CDR1 is KGHSH and CDR2 is LQKENI in the germline V gene. This CDR3 is built from 19 residues. The J segment lost 0 bases and the V segment lost 2 bases, leaving 6 bases of the junction unmatched. In DNA form, the CDR3 reads TGTGCCAGCTCACCAATCCTGGGACAGGGGGGCTCTGGGGCCAACGTCCTGACTTTC. As protein: CASSPILGQGGSGANVLTF.

This clone was observed once. The chain couples TRBV18 to TRBJ2-7, with a weak D call TRBD2 (5 bases). V was cut by 0 bases and J by 4 bases, with 7 bases left in between. Germline V gene lookup returns CDR1 KGHSH and CDR2 LQKENI. This CDR3 comprises 13 residues. For the CDR3, the DNA is TGTGCCAGCTCACCACCAGGACTTTACGAGCAGTACTTC. It encodes CASSPPGLYEQYF.

The chain combines TRBV28 with TRBJ1-1; 8 positions agree with TRBD1. The ends lost 6 bases at V and 6 bases at J; junction bases unmatched: 12. Germline CDR1 MDHEN, CDR2 SYDVKM. The CDR3 is made up of 15 amino acids. The CDR3 DNA sequence: TGTGCCAGCAGCCTAAGACAGGGGAGAATGGCTGAAGCTTTCTTT. This sequence encodes CASSLRQGRMAEAFF.

The CDR3 protein is CASSAQGQGTREAFF. As DNA, the CDR3 is TGTGCCAGCTCAGCGCAGGGACAGGGGACTCGCGAAGCTTTCTTT. V usage is TRBV18 and J usage is TRBJ1-1; 10 positions agree with TRBD1. V lost 5 bases to trimming and J lost 8 bases; unmatched junction nucleotides: 11. Germline CDR1 is KGHSH and CDR2 is LQKENI. The CDR3 is 15 amino acids.

This chain joins TRBV7-3 and TRBJ2-3; 11 bases agree with TRBD1. The CDR3 length is 14 residues. Germline CDR1 and CDR2: SGHTA and FQGTGA. V lost 4 bases and J lost 8; bases outside the gene matches: 5. Written as DNA, the CDR3 is TGTGCCAGCAGCTCGGACAGGGGGCAAGGTACGCAGTATTTT. It specifies CASSSDRGQGTQYF.

The J gene is TRBJ2-7, the V gene TRBV7-8; D gene uncertain. CDR1 is SGHVS and CDR2 is FQNEAQ in the germline V gene. The V end was cut by 1 base, the J end by 7 bases, with 11 bases between. The CDR3 spans 13 residues. CDR3 DNA sequence: TGTGCCAGCAGCTTAGAATTAGGTGCAGAGCAGTACTTC. Its protein is CASSLELGAEQYF.

The V and J genes are TRBV27 and TRBJ1-1; a possible D gene is TRBD1 (5 bases). The length of the CDR3 is 13 residues. V was shortened by 6 bases and J by 7 bases, with 15 bases between the two germline ends. Germline CDR1 and CDR2: MNHEY and SMNVEV (reference sequence). The CDR3 region has the DNA TGTGCCAGCAGGCCGGGACGGAGGCTTGAAGCTTTCTTT. Translated, it gives CASRPGRRLEAFF.

V and J are TRBV2 and TRBJ2-6; D is uncertain. Germline-derived CDR1 and CDR2 are SNHLY and FYNNEI. Trimming took off 6 bases at V and 0 bases at J, with 3 bases between the two ends. This CDR3 has 13 residues. CDR3 nucleotides: TGTGCCAGCAGGATCTCTGGGGCCAACGTCCTGACTTTC. Its translation is CASRISGANVLTF.

Only a few counts were recorded for this clone. The genes are TRBV28 and TRBJ1-1, with 7 bases that match TRBD1. CDR1 is MDHEN, CDR2 SYDVKM, per germline. J lost 0 bases, V lost 3 bases, and 1 base had no gene match. CDR3 length: 14 residues. CDR3 protein: CASSLTGLNTEAFF. CDR3 bases: TGTGCCAGCAGTTTGACAGGGCTGAACACTGAAGCTTTCTTT.

The chain couples TRBV6-6 to TRBJ2-3; 10 bases align to TRBD1. The CDR3 runs 14 residues. Germline CDR1 and CDR2: MNHNY and SVGAGI (reference sequence). The trim removed 5 bases at V and 9 bases at J, leaving 8 bases unmatched. CDR3 residues: CASSRDQDRGTQYF. The CDR3 DNA follows: TGTGCCAGCAGTCGCGACCAGGACAGGGGGACGCAGTATTTT.

The J gene is TRBJ1-5, the V gene TRBV19; perhaps TRBD1 as D (6 bases). The CDR3 sequence is 14 residues long. The V and J ends lost 1 base and 6 bases respectively, with 10 bases between them. The germline gives CDR1 LNHDA, CDR2 SQIVND (reference sequence). The CDR3 loop reads CASSIVAQGQPQHF. The CDR3 DNA sequence: TGTGCCAGTAGTATAGTGGCACAGGGTCAGCCCCAGCATTTT.

The rearrangement uses TRBV6-5 and TRBJ1-1, with D possibly matching TRBD1 (5 bases). Looked up from germline, CDR1 is MNHEY and CDR2 is SVGAGI. The germline V and J ends were trimmed by 9 bases and 5 bases, with 16 bases remaining between them. The CDR3 spans 13 residues. CDR3 coding DNA: TGTGCCAGTAAAACGGGGGGGTGGACTGAAGCTTTCTTT. This gives the protein CASKTGGWTEAFF.

V usage is TRBV10-1 and J usage is TRBJ1-2; TRBD1 aligns across 8 bases. There are 18 residues in the CDR3. Unmatched junction bases numbered 14, after V lost 3 bases and J lost 2 bases. Per the germline V gene, CDR1 is WNHNN and CDR2 is SYGVQD (reference sequence). The CDR3 spells CASSEHLEEGQGNYGYTF. Here the CDR3 DNA reads TGCGCCAGCAGTGAACACCTGGAAGAAGGACAGGGCAACTATGGCTACACCTTC.

The table lists this clone with a count of one. The V call is TRBV2, the J call TRBJ2-5; the match to TRBD1 covers 7 bases. The CDR3 consists of 14 residues. Trimming took 7 bases from V and 5 from J; bases not matched to a gene: 10. Germline lookup yields CDR1 SNHLY and CDR2 FYNNEI. CDR3 DNA sequence: TGTGCCAGCAACAGGGGTAGAGGGATGGAGACCCAGTACTTC. Protein sequence: CASNRGRGMETQYF.

The chain employs TRBV4-1 and TRBJ1-1; D unresolved. Germline V lookup: CDR1 MGHRA, CDR2 YSYEKL. The CDR3 spans 14 residues. V was clipped by 2 bases and J by 0 bases, with 7 bases between them. This CDR3 reads CASSQPPMNTEAFF. The CDR3 DNA reads TGCGCCAGCAGCCAACCCCCGATGAACACTGAAGCTTTCTTT.

The V call is TRBV6-1, the J call TRBJ1-5; D unclear. This CDR3 region has 12 residues. Trimming shortened V by 5 bases and J by 6 bases, and 8 bases separated the two germline ends. Germline CDR1 and CDR2: MNHNS and SASEGT. As DNA, the CDR3 is TGTGCCAGCAGTCCTACTGGTCAGCCCCAGCATTTT. It translates to CASSPTGQPQHF.

In this sample, this clone turned up a few times. This chain joins TRBV28 and TRBJ1-5, with 7 bases lining up with TRBD1. The CDR3 is made up of 15 amino acids. V lost 4 bases and J lost 2; bases outside the gene matches: 5. CDR1 is MDHEN and CDR2 is SYDVKM in the germline V gene. The CDR3 nucleotides read TGTGCCAGCAGTTCTACTACAGGGGGCAATCAGCCCCAGCATTTT. Amino acids: CASSSTTGGNQPQHF.

The genes are TRBV28 and TRBJ2-2; TRBD2 agrees at 13 bases. Germline CDR1 MDHEN, CDR2 SYDVKM. CDR3 size: 17 residues. V lost 7 bases, J lost 2 bases, and 7 bases stayed unmatched. The CDR3 protein is CASTLLAGGPNTGELFF. The CDR3 nucleotides read TGTGCCAGCACCTTACTAGCGGGAGGGCCTAACACCGGGGAGCTGTTTTTT. Looking up the rest from reference TRBV28 and TRBJ2-2 gives the full variable domain: DVKVTQSSRYLVKRTGEKVFLECVQDMDHENMFWYRQDPGLGLRLIYFSYDVKMKEKGDIPEGYSVSREKKERFSLILESASTNQTSMYLCASTLLAGGPNTGELFFGEGSRLTVL.

The chain links TRBV12-2 to TRBJ1-5. TRBV12-2 represents a pseudogene. The length of the CDR3 is 19 residues. DNA of the CDR3: TGTGCAAGTCGCTTCGGAGGATTCGGGTGGATAAGAAGCAATCAGCCCCAGCATTTT. Protein product: CASRFGGFGWIRSNQPQHF.